Listed below are T cell receptor beta chains from one sample, sequenced in a study of T cells in Graves' hyperthyroidism and ophthalmopathy. MiXCR was run by TCRdb on the multiplex PCR reads, yielding one entry per CDR3 protein. The repertoire includes approximately 600,000 distinct CDR3 sequences, around 21% of them detected once, and over 30% sits in the top ten. Sequenced input: blood. Every receptor here comes from a man in his thirties or forties with Graves' ophthalmopathy. Both conserved end residues are part of each CDR3. Fields, in order: CDR3 protein, CDR3 DNA, clone size, D gene, V gene, J gene. A D gene is named only where the DNA matches it firmly. For some rows the clone size is stated as once, few or many, or as a class when expanded; others skip it.

CASSRGTGAGQPQHF,TGCGCCAGCAGCCGCGGGACAGGGGCAGGACAGCCCCAGCATTTT,-,TRBD1,TRBV5-1,TRBJ1-5
CASSPSGLAGVMTQYF,TGTGCCAGCAGCCCCTCGGGACTAGCGGGAGTAATGACGCAGTATTTT,few,TRBD2,TRBV3-1,TRBJ2-3
CASSSHAAGKSTDTQYF,TGTGCCAGCAGCTCCCATGCGGCGGGGAAGAGCACAGATACGCAGTATTTT,many,-,TRBV7-9,TRBJ2-3
CASSPTNAGEQYF,TGTGCCAGCAGCCCCACGAATGCCGGGGAGCAGTACTTC,few,-,TRBV7-9,TRBJ2-7
CSVNRENEQFF,TGCAGCGTTAACAGGGAGAATGAGCAGTTCTTC,-,-,TRBV29-1,TRBJ2-1
CASKGSEYYGYTF,TGTGCCAGCAAGGGATCGGAATACTATGGCTACACCTTC,few,-,TRBV25-1,TRBJ1-2
CASSSEVYGYTF,TGTGCCAGCAGTTCCGAGGTCTATGGCTACACCTTC,many,-,TRBV28,TRBJ1-2
CATSASQGWDTDTQYF,TGTGCCACCAGTGCATCGCAGGGTTGGGACACAGATACGCAGTATTTT,-,-,TRBV24-1,TRBJ2-3
CASSSHGASGRARETQYF,TGTGCCAGCAGCTCACATGGGGCTAGCGGGAGGGCCCGGGAGACCCAGTACTTC,few,TRBD2,TRBV7-2,TRBJ2-5
CASDRDYNEQFF,TGTGCCAGCGACAGGGACTACAATGAGCAGTTCTTC,-,TRBD1,TRBV2,TRBJ2-1
CATSRDRIGIAGNEQFF,TGTGCCACCAGCAGAGATAGAATAGGGATAGCGGGCAATGAGCAGTTCTTC,few,TRBD2,TRBV15,TRBJ2-1
CSARYSLAGLNNEQFF,TGCAGTGCTAGATACAGTCTAGCGGGACTAAACAATGAGCAGTTCTTC,few,TRBD2,TRBV20-1,TRBJ2-1
CASSPPPQEHQTWGEQYF,TGTGCCAGCAGTCCACCCCCGCAAGAACATCAGACGTGGGGCGAGCAGTACTTC,many,-,TRBV6-1,TRBJ2-7
CSVDGDGANVLTF,TGCAGCGTTGACGGGGACGGGGCCAACGTCCTGACTTTC,-,-,TRBV29-1,TRBJ2-6
CASRWDRGGSNQPQHF,TGTGCCAGTAGGTGGGACAGGGGAGGAAGCAATCAGCCCCAGCATTTT,-,TRBD1,TRBV19,TRBJ1-5
CAISGTRGGTADTQYF,TGTGCCATCAGTGGCACTAGGGGTGGCACGGCAGATACGCAGTATTTT,-,-,TRBV10-3,TRBJ2-3
CSARPDWGGLGPTDTQYF,TGCAGTGCTAGACCGGATTGGGGGGGGCTGGGCCCCACAGATACGCAGTATTTT,few,-,TRBV20-1,TRBJ2-3